This TCR beta chain was identified during a study of identical twins. Healthy Caucasians, and only they, were the donors. CDR1 is SGHRS and CDR2 is YFSETQ in the germline V gene. V shed 1 base and J shed 8 bases, with 13 bases lying between them. The CDR3 has 15 residues. A universal primer binding site was introduced by template switching. The final cDNA contained unique molecular identifiers. TCRdb passed the 5' RACE reads through MiXCR, listing each CDR3 protein once. This sample has about 240,000 distinct CDR3 sequences; about 11% occur once, and the top ten carry 10%. The chain combines TRBV5-1 with TRBJ1-6; D is undetermined. The sequenced sample consisted of memory T cells sorted from blood. This receptor was taken from a man between 50 and 59 years old in good health. Here the CDR3 reads CASSLRNRWDSPLHF. Here the CDR3 DNA reads TGCGCCAGCAGCTTGCGAAACAGATGGGATTCACCCCTCCACTTT.